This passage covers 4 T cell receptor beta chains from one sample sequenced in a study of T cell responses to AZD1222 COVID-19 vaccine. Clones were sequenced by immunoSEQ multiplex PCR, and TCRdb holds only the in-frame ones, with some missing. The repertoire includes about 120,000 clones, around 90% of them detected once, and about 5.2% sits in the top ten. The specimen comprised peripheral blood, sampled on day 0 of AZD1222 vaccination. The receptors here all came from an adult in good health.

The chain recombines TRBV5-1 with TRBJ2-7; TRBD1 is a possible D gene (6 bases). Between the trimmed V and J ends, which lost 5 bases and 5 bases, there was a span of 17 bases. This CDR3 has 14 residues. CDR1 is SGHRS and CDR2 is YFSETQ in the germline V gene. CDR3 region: CASRPLQGFHEQYF. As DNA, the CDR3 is TGCGCCAGCAGACCGCTACAGGGTTTCCACGAGCAGTACTTC.

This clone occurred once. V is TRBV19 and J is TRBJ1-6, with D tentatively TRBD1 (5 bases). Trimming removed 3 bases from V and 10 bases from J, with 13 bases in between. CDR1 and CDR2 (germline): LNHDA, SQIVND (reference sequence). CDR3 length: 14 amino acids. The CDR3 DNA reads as TGTGCCAGTAGTATTGCCCCGGGGGACTCACCCCTCCACTTT. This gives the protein CASSIAPGDSPLHF.

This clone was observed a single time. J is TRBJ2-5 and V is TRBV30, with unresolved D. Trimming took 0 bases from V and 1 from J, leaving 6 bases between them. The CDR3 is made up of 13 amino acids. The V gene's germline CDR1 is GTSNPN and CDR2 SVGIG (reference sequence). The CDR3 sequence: CAWSVRIQETQYF. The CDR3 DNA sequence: TGTGCCTGGAGTGTACGCATCCAAGAGACCCAGTACTTC.

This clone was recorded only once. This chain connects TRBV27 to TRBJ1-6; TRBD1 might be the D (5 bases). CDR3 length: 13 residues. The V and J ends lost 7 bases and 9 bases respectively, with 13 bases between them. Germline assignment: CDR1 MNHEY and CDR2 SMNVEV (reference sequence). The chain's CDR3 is CASMGQGFSPLHF. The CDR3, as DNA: TGTGCCAGCATGGGGCAGGGCTTTTCACCCCTCCACTTT.